This TCR beta chain emerged from a study of shared clonotypes between healthy human individuals (dated by TCRdb to 2020 to 2021). Describing the broader study: The cohort comprised two women and a few men aged 18 to 49 years. To increase sequencing depth and limit assay-specific biases, TCR repertoire library preparation and sequencing were carried out by different laboratories using diverse techniques. For each donor, three plates each were used for CD4 naive and CD4 memory, two plates were used for CD8 naive, and one plate was used for CD8 memory. The study deeply sequenced blood TCR repertoires of about five healthy adults to estimate repertoire size and the extent of clonotype sharing between individuals. Between about 0.8 and 8.9 billion PBMCs per donor were obtained by leukapheresis. The research as a whole found: Naive subsets generally had larger estimated clonotype richness than memory subsets. Because the study included only a small number of donors, the genetic and exposure-history diversity represented was limited. Sampling was restricted to blood, and TCR repertoires in tissue are likely to differ from TCR repertoires in blood. Sharing across several donors was observed for roughly 5% of naive CD4, under 4% of naive CD8, around 2.5% of memory CD4, and about 0.39% of memory CD8 clonotypes. Clonotypes shared by all four sorted-subset donors showed higher generation probabilities than non-shared clonotypes. Even with the large sequencing depth, rarefaction of the sorted-subset datasets indicated that sequencing was incomplete. Pairwise subsampling indicated that sequencing depth was expected to affect the degree of clonotype sharing among donors.

Using the deep immunoSEQ assay, TCR CDR3 regions were amplified from genomic DNA by multiplex PCR. Extracted genomic DNA from each cell subset was spread evenly across all wells of several immunoSEQ 96-well plates, with each plate serving as a replicate. For sorted subsets, approximately 190 ng genomic DNA, equal to tens of thousands of T cell genomes, was loaded into each replicate PCR. Purified libraries were quantified with a Qubit 3.0 fluorometer, sized on a Bioanalyzer 2100, and re-quantified with the KAPA Library Quantification kit. A separate single-read 150-cycle Illumina NextSeq 550 flow cell was used to sequence each immunoSEQ 96-well plate. On the authors' methods: Because the immunoSEQ output held only junctional sequences and lacked quality scores, the filtering could not match the filtering applied to full-length reads. Sequences were annotated with PyIR, a Python wrapper for IgBLAST v1.9, and V/J genes and CDR3 were assigned using IMGT germline references. Reads were removed for weak V/J assignments (E-value above 1e-6), missing CDR3, stop codons, out-of-frame junctions, or ambiguous translated residues. V3J clonotypes were defined as sequences sharing the same inferred V gene, J gene, and CDR3 amino acid sequence. Percentage overlap between repertoires was computed as shared unique clonotypes divided by the size of the smaller repertoire. Three approaches were used to assess repertoire richness: RTK rarefaction, the Chao1 estimator, and Recon v2.1 estimates of unobserved clonotypes. OLGA was used to compute generation probabilities for all TCRbeta clonotypes that the gDNA method yielded from several donors. What TCRdb holds here is the immuneACCESS table cut down to in-frame rearrangements. Part of the clones is not present; checked against another copy, under half of the missing clones reflect an unresolved V gene, and the others are unexplained. For V, J and clone size, that table is used; D and trimming come from the DNA. This sample is represented by some 700,000 clones; less than 95% of them were singletons. Of the sample, 30% to 35% is held by the ten largest clones.

Spanning cysteine to phenylalanine, the CDR3 consists of 16 amino acids. Kept here is only the CDR3 DNA, which spans 48 bases and is read in frame from base 1. Trimming accounts for 1 base at V and 3 bases at J, while the number of junction bases matched to no gene is 6. Based on the germline V gene, the CDR1 and CDR2 sequences are SGHAT and FQNNGV. In regard to this clone: Its antigen specificity is not known. Base qualities are not provided; no much larger clone lies one nucleotide away.

The donors were healthy, HIV-negative adults who had no recently reported acute infections or vaccinations. All donors were Caucasian adults living in Nashville, Tennessee, USA. CD8 memory samples combined magnetically selected CD45RO+ cells with CCR7-negative CD45RA+ effector memory (TemRA) cells. Blood was obtained by leukapheresis, after which PBMCs were separated by Ficoll-Histopaque density gradient centrifugation and cryopreserved in liquid nitrogen vapor phase. Analytical flow cytometry was used to check the purity and quantity of every magnetically sorted T cell population. Each sorted fraction had its genomic DNA isolated and then quantified by UV absorbance on a Nanodrop 2000c.

The sample comprised memory CD8+ T cells from PBMCs. This specimen's cell subset or site label, interpreted: CD45RO+ cells pooled with CCR7-negative TemRA cells. This chain joins TRBV11-2 to TRBJ2-1, and TRBD2 aligns with 7 junction nucleotides. This receptor was obtained from a man aged 18 to 29 in good health. Some clones in this sample may be carry-over from other donors' samples. The DNA reads TGTGCCAGCAGCTTAGGGCTAGCGGATAACTACAATGAGCAGTTCTTC. Translation gives CASSLGLADNYNEQFF.